Presented here are 23 T cell receptor beta chains from one specimen sequenced in a study of response to subunit inactivated influenza vaccine. A single record per CDR3 protein comes from TCRdb applying MiXCR to the RT-PCR reads. The data hold hundreds of thousands of distinct CDR3 sequences, with 18% observed a single time. Sample: PBMCs from blood, taken 5 days after vaccination. The receptor source for this set is a man in his forties or fifties who received an inactivated influenza vaccine.

This clonotype was observed a few times. The chain uses TRBV6-5 and TRBJ2-5; D gene unclear. Germline CDR1 MNHEY, CDR2 SVGAGI. The CDR3 totals 15 residues. V lost 2 bases, J lost 4 bases, and 14 bases lay in between. CDR3 loop: CASSYASAGGETQYF. For the CDR3, the DNA is TGTGCCAGCAGTTACGCGTCCGCCGGCGGAGAGACCCAGTACTTC.

Ten or more counts support this clonotype. This sequence joins TRBV11-2 and TRBJ2-3; unclear D gene. This CDR3 comprises 14 residues. Trimming stripped 5 bases from V and 0 bases from J, with 9 bases between. Germline V gene data show CDR1 as SGHAT and CDR2 as FQNNGV. The CDR3 DNA follows: TGTGCCAGCAGCCCCTCCTGGAGCACAGATACGCAGTATTTT. It translates to CASSPSWSTDTQYF.

This clonotype has only a few counts. This rearrangement joins TRBV20-1 to TRBJ2-7, with D perhaps matching TRBD1 (6 bases). This CDR3 contains 13 residues. Germline V gene data show CDR1 as DFQATT and CDR2 as SNEGSKA (reference sequence). The V end lost 3 bases, the J end lost 6 bases, and 15 bases lay between the germline ends. The CDR3 coding sequence is TGCAGTGCTAGTTCGCTCCAAGGGGGCGAGCAGTACTTC. Amino acid sequence: CSASSLQGGEQYF.

The V and J genes are TRBV12-3 or TRBV12-4 and TRBJ2-2, with 11 bases identical to TRBD2. The trim removed 7 bases at V and 4 bases at J, leaving 8 bases unmatched. CDR3 length: 16 residues. CDR3 region: CASTTSGGHSTGELFF. The CDR3 region has the DNA TGTGCCAGCACCACTAGCGGGGGACATTCCACCGGGGAGCTGTTTTTT.

The CDR3 DNA reads TGTGCTAGAGTATTAGCGGGGGGGTCCTACAATGAGCAGTTCTTC. Protein: CARVLAGGSYNEQFF. This sequence joins TRBV12-3 or TRBV12-4 and TRBJ2-1; 11 nucleotides align to TRBD2. The CDR3 runs to 15 residues.

Many counts were recorded for this clonotype. The chain has TRBV5-6 and TRBJ2-1, with D unresolved. This CDR3 region has 12 residues. With 5 bases removed from V and 5 bases from J, the gap between germline ends came to 8 bases. Germline-derived CDR1 and CDR2 are SGHDT and YYEEEE. CDR3 sequence (DNA): TGTGCCAGCAGTGGCGCTAACAATGAGCAGTTCTTC. Protein product: CASSGANNEQFF.

The chain recombines TRBV11-2 with TRBJ2-4; D is possibly TRBD2 (6 bases). V lost 5 bases to trimming and J lost 0 bases, with 11 bases between them. The CDR3 totals 15 residues. Germline CDR1 SGHAT, CDR2 FQNNGV. Here the CDR3 reads CASSPTGLAKNIQYF. As DNA, the CDR3 is TGTGCCAGCAGCCCGACGGGACTAGCCAAAAACATTCAGTACTTC.

This clonotype has just a few counts. This chain links TRBV10-1 with TRBJ2-1; perhaps TRBD2 as D (6 bases). Germline CDR1 is WNHNN and CDR2 is SYGVQD (reference sequence). This CDR3 comprises 16 residues. V was cut by 6 bases and J by 2 bases, with 17 bases left in between. The CDR3 spells CASSLSGLNAYNEQFF. In DNA form, the CDR3 reads TGCGCCAGCAGCCTAAGCGGACTAAACGCCTACAATGAGCAGTTCTTC.

The chain joins TRBV10-2 to TRBJ1-4, with unresolved D. The length of the CDR3 is 14 residues. V lost 6 bases to trimming and J lost 0 bases, with 8 bases between them. CDR1 is WSHSY and CDR2 is SAAADI in the germline V gene. CDR3 sequence: CASRDDTTNEKLFF. CDR3 nucleotides: TGCGCCAGCAGAGACGACACAACTAATGAAAAACTGTTTTTT.

Only a few counts were recorded for this clonotype. The chain links TRBV15 to TRBJ2-7, with D possibly TRBD2 on 6 matching bases. Trimming cost V 2 bases and J 7 bases, with 9 bases left between them. CDR3 length: 12 residues. The germline V gene has CDR1 LNHNV and CDR2 YYDKDF (reference sequence). CDR3 bases: TGTGCCACCAGCAGATTACGGGGGGAGCAGTACTTC. It translates to CATSRLRGEQYF.

V is TRBV28 and J is TRBJ1-5, with D uncertain. CDR3 length equals 13 residues. V lost 10 bases and J 0 bases, leaving 10 bases between the germline ends. Germline V CDR1 and CDR2: MDHEN, SYDVKM. The CDR3: CATDRDSNQPQHF. The CDR3 DNA reads TGTGCCACCGACCGGGATAGCAATCAGCCCCAGCATTTT.

The V and J genes are TRBV20-1 and TRBJ2-2; 9 bases match TRBD1. Germline-derived CDR1 and CDR2 are DFQATT and SNEGSKA (reference sequence). The CDR3 runs to 15 residues. V lost 3 bases and J lost 6; bases outside the gene matches: 8. CDR3: CSASQGTGLAGELFF. In nucleotides, the CDR3 is TGCAGTGCTAGCCAAGGGACAGGGCTCGCCGGGGAGCTGTTTTTT.

The chain carries TRBV4-3 and TRBJ1-6; a possible D gene is TRBD1 (6 bases). Trimming took off 0 bases at V and 6 bases at J, with 12 bases between the two ends. This CDR3 region has 16 residues. CDR1 is LGHNA and CDR2 is YSLEER in the germline V gene. CDR3 sequence (DNA): TGCGCCAGCAGCCAAGAACAGGGACGGATTAATTCACCCCTCCACTTT. As protein: CASSQEQGRINSPLHF.

This clonotype was seen a few times. The chain combines TRBV15 with TRBJ2-7; 11 nucleotides align to TRBD2. Germline V CDR1 and CDR2: LNHNV, YYDKDF (reference sequence). This CDR3 spans 16 amino acids. The V gene end was trimmed by 2 bases and the J gene end by 6 bases; junction bases not matched to a gene: 9. In nucleotides, the CDR3 is TGTGCCACCAGCAGATTATTAGCGGGAGGGCCTGTCGAGCAGTACTTC. It codes for CATSRLLAGGPVEQYF.

This clonotype appeared many times. This chain uses TRBV10-1 with TRBJ2-7; D remains ambiguous. Trimming left V 0 bases short and J 2 bases short, with 8 bases between. Germline CDR1 reads WNHNN; CDR2 reads SYGVQD (reference sequence). The length of the CDR3 is 14 residues. The CDR3 loop is CASSESYGPYEQYF. In nucleotides, the CDR3 is TGCGCCAGCAGTGAGTCCTACGGCCCCTACGAGCAGTACTTC.

The chain is built from TRBV6-1 and TRBJ2-5; TRBD1 matches at 8 bases. Losses at the gene ends were 0 bases for V and 10 bases for J; bases not matched to a gene: 4. CDR3 size: 13 residues. Germline V lookup: CDR1 MNHNS, CDR2 SASEGT. The CDR3 DNA follows: TGTGCCAGCAGTGAAGCTAGGACAGGGAGCCAGTACTTC. This encodes CASSEARTGSQYF.

This clonotype has only a few counts. V gene TRBV9 combines with J gene TRBJ2-7; D assignment may be TRBD1 or TRBD2 (6 bases each). V lost 4 bases and J lost 1, with 21 bases in between. The CDR3 runs to 17 residues. CDR1 and CDR2 from the germline V gene are SGDLS and YYNGEE. CDR3 sequence reads: CASSTPRGGSASYEQYF. The CDR3 region has the DNA TGTGCCAGCAGCACCCCCAGGGGAGGTTCCGCTTCCTACGAGCAGTACTTC.

The chain recombines TRBV5-1 with TRBJ2-3; D is perhaps TRBD2 (5 bases). The ends were cut back, 7 bases at V and 5 bases at J, with 17 bases in the middle. The CDR3 consists of 14 residues. Germline-derived CDR1 and CDR2 are SGHRS and YFSETQ. Here the CDR3 reads CASLPNEGGDTQYF. The CDR3 DNA sequence: TGCGCCAGCCTGCCAAATGAGGGCGGAGATACGCAGTATTTT.

This sequence joins TRBV11-1 and TRBJ2-3, with D possibly matching TRBD2 (5 bases). CDR1 and CDR2 from the germline V gene are SGHAT and FQDESV (reference sequence). The CDR3 length is 13 residues. V shed 5 bases and J shed 2 bases, with 8 bases lying between them. CDR3 in DNA: TGTGCCAGCAGCACCCGGGACACAGATACGCAGTATTTT. This translates into CASSTRDTDTQYF.

This chain links TRBV5-1 with TRBJ1-2, with TRBD1 identical over 7 bases. Trimming removed 0 bases from V and 6 bases from J; junction bases left unmatched: 11. The CDR3 length is 16 residues. Germline CDR1 SGHRS, CDR2 YFSETQ. Here the CDR3 reads CASSLDRQGRGDGYTF. CDR3 DNA sequence: TGCGCCAGCAGCTTGGATCGACAGGGAAGAGGTGATGGCTACACCTTC.

The V and J genes are TRBV10-3 and TRBJ1-5, with TRBD1 identical over 8 bases. Germline CDR1 ENHRY, CDR2 SYGVKD. Trimming at V came to 10 bases and at J to 3 bases, leaving 8 bases not matched to a gene. The CDR3 has 14 amino acids. CDR3 nucleotides: TGTGCCACGGCCGGGACAGGAAACAATCAGCCCCAGCATTTT. This codes for CATAGTGNNQPQHF.

The chain has TRBV18 and TRBJ2-2; D unresolved. This CDR3 is built from 13 residues. Germline-derived CDR1 and CDR2 are KGHSH and LQKENI. V was pared by 2 bases and J by 5 bases, with 6 bases between. This CDR3 is CASSPGRTGELFF. In nucleotides, the CDR3 is TGTGCCAGCTCACCAGGACGGACCGGGGAGCTGTTTTTT.

The chain has TRBV29-1 and TRBJ2-1, with D perhaps given as TRBD1 or TRBD2 (5 bases each). The CDR3 consists of 18 residues. The germline V gene has CDR1 SQVTM and CDR2 ANQGSEA. V was cut by 7 bases and J by 5 bases, with 30 bases left in between. For the CDR3, the DNA is TGCAGCGCGAAACTGGGGCTGTGGGGGAATGTCGGGGACAATGAGCAGTTCTTC. Translating it yields CSAKLGLWGNVGDNEQFF.